These 25 T cell receptor beta chains came from one sample sequenced in a study of OX40 agonist ivuxolimab in advanced cancers. The assay was immunoSEQ multiplex PCR, and TCRdb's table has in-frame clones only and misses some. The table lists about 11,000 clones, 75% to 85% of them singletons. Sequenced material: CD4+ or CD8+ T cells sorted from blood, taken in a trial of the OX40 agonist ivuxolimab. The receptors originated from an adult with an advanced solid tumor such as melanoma, head and neck, liver or kidney cancer.

This rearrangement joins TRBV10-3 to TRBJ2-5, with 11 positions matching TRBD2. Germline CDR1 is ENHRY and CDR2 is SYGVKD. CDR3 size: 15 residues. V dropped 10 bases and J dropped 5; count of bases not matched to a gene: 12. CDR3 loop: CATSPLAGADETQYF. The CDR3 DNA reads as TGTGCCACTTCCCCACTAGCGGGAGCCGATGAGACCCAGTACTTC.

The rearrangement uses TRBV4-1 and TRBJ2-7; 13 bases agree with TRBD2. The V gene end was trimmed by 1 base and the J gene end by 2 bases; junction bases not matched to a gene: 8. Germline assignment: CDR1 MGHRA and CDR2 YSYEKL. The CDR3 has 18 amino acids. CDR3 loop: CASSQALTGTSGAYEQYF. CDR3 bases: TGCGCCAGCAGCCAAGCCCTAACCGGGACTAGCGGGGCCTACGAGCAGTACTTC.

This clone has a handful of counts. The chain couples TRBV30 to TRBJ1-4, with 7 nucleotides matching TRBD1. V lost 2 bases to trimming and J lost 7 bases; unmatched junction nucleotides: 4. This CDR3 region has 13 residues. Germline CDR1 is GTSNPN and CDR2 is SVGIG (reference sequence). The CDR3 is CAWSTGTVEKLFF. CDR3 sequence (DNA): TGTGCCTGGAGTACCGGGACAGTTGAAAAACTGTTTTTT.

The chain has TRBV2 and TRBJ2-7, with D uncertain. Trimming cost V 8 bases and J 2 bases, with 4 bases left between them. In germline, CDR1 is SNHLY, CDR2 FYNNEI. This CDR3 contains 10 residues. CDR3 region: CASGAYEQYF. The DNA for the CDR3 is TGTGCCAGCGGGGCCTACGAGCAGTACTTC.

The V and J genes are TRBV5-6 and TRBJ2-4, with D unresolved. Germline CDR1 SGHDT, CDR2 YYEEEE. With 1 base removed from V and 2 bases from J, the gap between germline ends came to 4 bases. The CDR3 length is 13 residues. The CDR3 loop reads CASSLWTKNIQYF. DNA of the CDR3: TGTGCCAGCAGCTTGTGGACCAAAAACATTCAGTACTTC.

This rearrangement joins TRBV6-1 to TRBJ2-7, with no clear D. With 1 base removed from V and 0 bases from J, the gap between germline ends came to 10 bases. Germline values: CDR1 MNHNS, CDR2 SASEGT. The CDR3 loop spans 15 amino acids. CDR3 DNA: TGTGCCAGCAGTGAAGAAGGGTCCAGCTCCTACGAGCAGTACTTC. This gives the protein CASSEEGSSSYEQYF.

J is TRBJ2-1 and V is TRBV2, with 8 bases that match TRBD1. V was pared by 6 bases and J by 8 bases, with 9 bases of the junction left unmatched. The CDR3 totals 14 residues. Germline V gives CDR1 SNHLY, CDR2 FYNNEI. The CDR3 DNA is TGTGCCAGCAGCGGGACAGGTCAGGGGGATGAGCAGTTCTTC. Its protein is CASSGTGQGDEQFF.

This chain links TRBV6-6 with TRBJ1-2; TRBD1 might be the D (6 bases). The CDR3 spans 15 residues. Germline CDR1 reads MNHNY; CDR2 reads SVGAGI (reference sequence). The ends were cut back, 7 bases at V and 7 bases at J, with 22 bases in the middle. The CDR3 loop is CASTPEGGDRSGYTF. CDR3 DNA sequence: TGTGCCAGCACCCCGGAGGGGGGAGATAGAAGTGGCTACACCTTC.

The chain combines TRBV29-1 with TRBJ1-1, with TRBD1 matching 7 bases. The CDR3 sequence is 11 residues long. Looked up from germline, CDR1 is SQVTM and CDR2 is ANQGSEA. J lost 11 bases, V lost 5 bases, and 8 bases had no gene match. The CDR3 is CSVLGGNRAFF. CDR3 nucleotide sequence: TGCAGCGTTTTAGGGGGCAATCGGGCTTTCTTT.

The rearrangement links TRBV19 to TRBJ1-2; TRBD1 is a possible D gene (5 bases). Germline V lookup: CDR1 LNHDA, CDR2 SQIVND (reference sequence). The CDR3 loop spans 15 amino acids. Deletions cut 3 bases from V and 0 bases from J, with 11 bases between. The CDR3 coding sequence is TGTGCCAGTAGTATCTGGGGCCCCACTAACTATGGCTACACCTTC. Its protein is CASSIWGPTNYGYTF.

The chain couples TRBV4-1 to TRBJ2-7; the D gene is possibly TRBD1 (6 bases). The CDR3 totals 13 residues. Germline CDR1 reads MGHRA; CDR2 reads YSYEKL. Trimming took off 5 bases at V and 0 bases at J, with 8 bases between the two ends. In DNA form, the CDR3 reads TGCGCCAGCAGCTACAGGGACTCCTACGAGCAGTACTTC. It yields the protein CASSYRDSYEQYF.

The chain links TRBV9 to TRBJ2-7; D perhaps matches TRBD1 (6 bases). Germline assignment: CDR1 SGDLS and CDR2 YYNGEE. The germline V and J ends were trimmed by 4 bases and 3 bases, with 17 bases remaining between them. The length of the CDR3 is 15 residues. CDR3 nucleotide sequence: TGTGCCAGCAGCCCCTCTTCGCGGACAGACTACGAGCAGTACTTC. Its protein product is CASSPSSRTDYEQYF.

V and J are TRBV13 and TRBJ2-1, with 8 bases lining up with TRBD2. The V segment lost 3 bases and the J segment 1 base; nucleotides outside the gene matches: 2. The CDR3 totals 15 residues. The germline gives CDR1 PRHDT, CDR2 FYEKMQ (reference sequence). The CDR3 region has the DNA TGTGCCAGCAGCTTGACTAGCGTTTCCTACAATGAGCAGTTCTTC. Translating it yields CASSLTSVSYNEQFF.

The chain joins TRBV5-8 to TRBJ2-5; D remains unclear. V shed 4 bases and J shed 2 bases, with 15 bases lying between them. This CDR3 region has 15 residues. Germline V CDR1 and CDR2: SGHTS, YDEGEE. The CDR3: CASSRSSNSQETQYF. The CDR3 region has the DNA TGTGCCAGCAGCCGATCGTCTAACTCACAAGAGACCCAGTACTTC.

This clone was observed a single time. The rearrangement uses TRBV9 and TRBJ2-5; D perhaps matches TRBD2 (6 bases). The J call may be faulty, since TRBJ2-7 better matches the DNA end. CDR3 length equals 15 residues. Germline V gives CDR1 SGDLS, CDR2 YYNGEE. CDR3 sequence (DNA): TGTGCCAGCAGCGCCATGGGGGGTCCTTACTACGAGCAGTACTTC. It encodes CASSAMGGPYYEQYF.

The chain recombines TRBV5-5 with TRBJ2-1; D call uncertain. Germline CDR1 reads SGHKS; CDR2 reads YYEKEE (reference sequence). Trimming shortened V by 0 bases and J by 8 bases, and 6 bases separated the two germline ends. CDR3 length equals 12 residues. CDR3 DNA: TGTGCCAGCAGCTTGGTGGTAGATGAGCAGTTCTTC. It is translated as CASSLVVDEQFF.

V is TRBV2 and J is TRBJ2-1, with D unresolved. CDR3 size: 13 residues. CDR1 is SNHLY and CDR2 is FYNNEI in the germline V gene. Trimming removed 3 bases at V and 12 bases at J, with 15 bases between. The CDR3 DNA sequence: TGTGCCAGCAGTGACCAGCCGGGCACTTGGCAGTTCTTC. It is translated as CASSDQPGTWQFF.

The chain joins TRBV5-1 to TRBJ2-5; D assignment may be TRBD1 or TRBD2 (6 bases each). This CDR3 is 17 amino acids long. V was pared by 4 bases and J by 1 base, with 20 bases between. Germline V gene lookup returns CDR1 SGHRS and CDR2 YFSETQ. The chain's CDR3 is CASSKGQTWGLQETQYF. CDR3 bases: TGCGCCAGCAGCAAAGGACAGACGTGGGGACTCCAAGAGACCCAGTACTTC.

This sequence joins TRBV19 and TRBJ2-7, with D tentatively TRBD2 (5 bases). This CDR3 has 13 residues. Between the trimmed V and J ends, which lost 10 bases and 6 bases, there was a span of 19 bases. CDR1 and CDR2 (germline): LNHDA, SQIVND (reference sequence). CDR3 bases: TGTGCCATAAGGCGGCCGGGATACTGCGAGCAGTACTTC. It codes for CAIRRPGYCEQYF.

The chain links TRBV5-8 to TRBJ2-1; D not resolved. The CDR3 extends over 12 amino acids. Germline CDR1 SGHTS, CDR2 YDEGEE. Trimming left V 4 bases short and J 8 bases short, with 10 bases between. CDR3 DNA sequence: TGTGCCAGCAGCCCCCCATACCATGAGCAGTTCTTC. Protein sequence: CASSPPYHEQFF. The whole variable domain, remainder taken from reference TRBV5-8 and TRBJ2-1, is EAGVTQSPTHLIKTRGQQATLRCSPISGHTSVYWYQQALGLGLQFLLWYDEGEERNRGNFPPRFSGRQFPNYSSELNVNALELEDSALYLCASSPPYHEQFFGPGTRLTVL.

This rearrangement joins TRBV19 to TRBJ2-7; D remains unclear. The germline gives CDR1 LNHDA, CDR2 SQIVND (reference sequence). The CDR3 contains 16 residues. The germline V and J ends were trimmed by 3 bases and 0 bases, with 15 bases remaining between them. The CDR3: CASSINSLSSSYEQYF. The CDR3, as DNA: TGTGCCAGTAGTATTAACAGTCTTTCCTCCTCCTACGAGCAGTACTTC. Complete variable domain (other parts from reference TRBV19 and TRBJ2-7): DGGITQSPKYLFRKEGQNVTLSCEQNLNHDAMYWYRQDPGQGLRLIYYSQIVNDFQKGDIAEGYSVSREKKESFPLTVTSAQKNPTAFYLCASSINSLSSSYEQYFGPGTRLTVT.

This clone was seen only a few times. The chain is built from TRBV6-4 and TRBJ2-1; TRBD2 agrees at 9 bases. This CDR3 comprises 14 residues. Germline values: CDR1 MRHNA, CDR2 SNTAGT. V gave up 4 bases and J gave up 8 bases; unmatched junction bases: 6. The chain's CDR3 is CASSGGREGDEQFF. In DNA, the CDR3 is TGTGCCAGCAGTGGAGGGCGGGAGGGGGATGAGCAGTTCTTC.

The chain is built from TRBV2 and TRBJ2-7; 9 nucleotides match TRBD1. This CDR3 has 12 amino acids. Losses at the gene ends were 8 bases for V and 1 base for J; bases not matched to a gene: 0. From germline, CDR1 is SNHLY and CDR2 FYNNEI. The CDR3 region has the DNA TGTGCCAGCGGACAGGGGTCCTACGAGCAGTACTTC. This codes for CASGQGSYEQYF. The full variable domain, with the rest looked up from reference TRBV2 and TRBJ2-7, is EPEVTQTPSHQVTQMGQEVILRCVPISNHLYFYWYRQILGQKVEFLVSFYNNEISEKSEIFDDQFSVERPDGSNFTLKIRSTKLEDSAMYFCASGQGSYEQYFGPGTRLTVT.

This clone appeared a single time. This chain uses TRBV6-1 with TRBJ2-7; D is undetermined. From germline, CDR1 is MNHNS and CDR2 SASEGT. The CDR3 runs to 15 residues. V gave up 0 bases and J gave up 0 bases, with 9 bases separating them. CDR3 in amino acids: CASSEAWYSSYEQYF. CDR3 DNA sequence: TGTGCCAGCAGTGAAGCGTGGTACAGCTCCTACGAGCAGTACTTC.

As to this clone: Other DNA sequences of this sample code for an identical CDR3. The chain employs TRBV7-2 and TRBJ2-7, with 7 bases fitting TRBD2. The CDR3 totals 15 residues. Trimming at V came to 1 base and at J to 0 bases, leaving 3 bases not matched to a gene. From germline, CDR1 is SGHTA and CDR2 FQGNSA. The CDR3 here is CASSLGGGISYEQYF. The CDR3 DNA reads as TGTGCCAGCAGCTTAGGGGGGGGGATCTCCTACGAGCAGTACTTC.